The T cell receptor (beta chain) described here comes from a study of regulatory T cells in long-lasting Graves disease. This clonotype has at least ten counts. The time point was: persistent/refractory GD, antithyroid drugs over 5 years with positive TRAb. RNA isolated from PBMCs was used to make the TCR library. The TCR beta library used iRepertoire HTBI primers with Arm-PCR amplification of CDR3. In the original analysis: Samples revealed 62 TRBV and around 13 TRBJ segments. TCRdb processed the multiplex PCR reads anew with MiXCR; each CDR3 protein has one entry. TCRdb, rather than the study authors, made the V and J calls. The sample consists of roughly 500,000 distinct CDR3 sequences, 22% of them appearing once. The receptor comes from a female donor with Graves disease. This specimen was peripheral blood mononuclear cells (PBMCs), taken when the disease was refractory, from a patient treated with antithyroid drugs.

CDR3 sequence (DNA): TGTGCCAGCAGCTTAGTCCCCGTACAGGGAGCGAGCTATGGCTACACCTTC. Protein product: CASSLVPVQGASYGYTF. The chain links TRBV7-2 to TRBJ1-2, with D perhaps TRBD1 (6 bases). Germline V gene data show CDR1 as SGHTA and CDR2 as FQGNSA. CDR3 length equals 17 residues. Trimming removed 1 base from V and 4 bases from J, with 19 bases in between.